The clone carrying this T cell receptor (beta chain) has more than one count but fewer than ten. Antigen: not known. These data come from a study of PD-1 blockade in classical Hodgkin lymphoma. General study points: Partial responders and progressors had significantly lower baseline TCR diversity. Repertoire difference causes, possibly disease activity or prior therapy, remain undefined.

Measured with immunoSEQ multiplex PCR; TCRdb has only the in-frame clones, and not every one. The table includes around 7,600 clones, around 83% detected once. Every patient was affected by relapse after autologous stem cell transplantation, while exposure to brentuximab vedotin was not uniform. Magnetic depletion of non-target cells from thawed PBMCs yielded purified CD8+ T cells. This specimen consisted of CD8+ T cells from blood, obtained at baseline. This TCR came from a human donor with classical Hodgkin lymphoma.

The DNA for the CDR3 is TGTGCCAGCAGCTTAGGCGACACAGGGGAAAGGGGCTACACCTTC. As protein: CASSLGDTGERGYTF. V gene TRBV7-9 combines with J gene TRBJ1-2; 7 bases align to TRBD1. The germline V gene encodes CDR1 SEHNR and CDR2 FQNEAQ (reference sequence). CDR3 length: 15 amino acids. After removal of 1 base from V and 8 bases from J, the junction contained 10 bases not matched to a gene.